Shown below are 15 T cell receptor beta chains from a single sample sequenced in a study of T cells after yellow fever vaccination. TCRdb analysed the 5' RACE reads with MiXCR anew, one entry per CDR3 protein. This table has over 110,000 distinct CDR3 sequences, 6.5% to 8.5% appearing once. The sequenced sample was CD4+ T cells sorted from PBMCs, obtained 5 days after the yellow fever booster vaccination. The receptors here all came from a man aged 25 to 40 who received the YFV17D yellow fever vaccine.

This clonotype was seen more than once but under ten times. J is TRBJ2-7 and V is TRBV4-3, with D perhaps TRBD2 (6 bases). Germline-derived CDR1 and CDR2 are LGHNA and YSLEER. The V end was cut by 0 bases, the J end by 7 bases, with 19 bases between. The CDR3 runs 16 residues. This CDR3 is CASSQDGIAARSEQYF. CDR3 in DNA: TGCGCCAGCAGCCAAGATGGGATAGCGGCGCGGTCGGAGCAGTACTTC.

The CDR3 protein is CASSQDRRTGREKLFF. DNA of the CDR3: TGCGCCAGCAGCCAAGATCGGAGGACAGGGCGGGAAAAACTGTTTTTT. The J gene is TRBJ1-4, the V gene TRBV4-3; 8 bases are shared with TRBD1. The V segment lost 0 bases and the J segment 8 bases; nucleotides outside the gene matches: 8. The CDR3 runs to 16 residues. Germline V lookup: CDR1 LGHNA, CDR2 YSLEER.

Many counts were recorded for this clonotype. The rearrangement joins TRBV9 to TRBJ1-2; possible D gene TRBD1, 5 bases. The length of the CDR3 is 13 residues. Trimming left V 4 bases short and J 2 bases short, with 9 bases between. Germline CDR1 is SGDLS and CDR2 is YYNGEE. CDR3 DNA sequence: TGTGCCAGCAGCCTGACAGAAAACTATGGCTACACCTTC. Translation: CASSLTENYGYTF.

There are many counts of this clonotype. The chain uses TRBV20-1 and TRBJ2-5; D is undetermined. The CDR3 runs 11 residues. The germline CDR1 and CDR2 sequences are DFQATT and SNEGSKA (reference sequence). V lost 8 bases and J 5 bases, leaving 12 bases between the germline ends. For the CDR3, the DNA is TGCAGTCTCGGACGTGAGGAGACCCAGTACTTC. Translation: CSLGREETQYF.

This clonotype has a count of ten or more. This chain uses TRBV12-3 or TRBV12-4 with TRBJ2-1, with D unresolved. The CDR3 runs to 13 residues. Trimming stripped 2 bases from V and 6 bases from J, with 8 bases between. In DNA form, the CDR3 reads TGTGCCAGCAGTTTACTAACGTTCAATGAGCAGTTCTTC. Its protein product is CASSLLTFNEQFF.

This clonotype was counted ten times or more. The chain recombines TRBV7-2 with TRBJ2-7; 11 nucleotides match TRBD2. The germline V gene has CDR1 SGHTA and CDR2 FQGNSA. J lost 5 bases, V lost 1 base, and 1 base had no gene match. The CDR3 sequence is 14 residues long. The CDR3 coding sequence is TGTGCCAGCAGCTTAGATAGCGGGAGGGACGAGCAGTACTTC. Translation: CASSLDSGRDEQYF.

This chain uses TRBV11-1 with TRBJ2-2; D might be TRBD1 (6 bases). Between the trimmed V and J ends, which lost 8 bases and 2 bases, there was a span of 24 bases. The CDR3 runs 18 residues. Germline CDR1 and CDR2: SGHAT and FQDESV (reference sequence). CDR3 in DNA: TGTGCCAGCCGAATAGGAATCGGATCGGACAGCAACACCGGGGAGCTGTTTTTT. This sequence encodes CASRIGIGSDSNTGELFF.

The table lists this clonotype with many counts. The chain joins TRBV10-3 to TRBJ2-1; 9 bases align to TRBD2. This CDR3 is 15 amino acids long. V was pared by 2 bases and J by 9 bases, with 8 bases of the junction left unmatched. Looked up from germline, CDR1 is ENHRY and CDR2 is SYGVKD. This CDR3 reads CAISEGAGGLAEQFF. The CDR3, as DNA: TGTGCCATCAGTGAGGGAGCGGGGGGACTGGCTGAGCAGTTCTTC.

CDR3 sequence (DNA): TGTGCCAGCAGCCCCGGACCAGGGGCCGGAAACACCATATATTTT. Residues: CASSPGPGAGNTIYF. The rearrangement uses TRBV7-2 and TRBJ1-3; maybe TRBD1 (6 bases). The CDR3 runs 15 residues. The V and J ends lost 5 bases and 4 bases respectively, with 15 bases between them. Per the germline V gene, CDR1 is SGHTA and CDR2 is FQGNSA.

This clonotype was found many times. V and J are TRBV3-1 and TRBJ2-7; TRBD1 matches at 8 bases. The CDR3 totals 14 residues. V lost 4 bases, J lost 2 bases, and 4 bases stayed unmatched. In germline, CDR1 is LGHDT, CDR2 YNNKEL (reference sequence). In DNA form, the CDR3 reads TGTGCCAGCAGCCTCCGGACAGGGACCTACGAGCAGTACTTC. It specifies CASSLRTGTYEQYF.

The sample holds many counts of this clonotype. The rearrangement joins TRBV5-6 to TRBJ1-4; 7 bases agree with TRBD1. CDR1 is SGHDT and CDR2 is YYEEEE in the germline V gene. V lost 3 bases to trimming and J lost 7 bases; unmatched junction nucleotides: 15. The length of the CDR3 is 17 residues. The CDR3 nucleotides are TGTGCCAGCAGCTCAGACGATGAAAACAGGGGCGGTGAAAAACTGTTTTTT. Its translation: CASSSDDENRGGEKLFF. The whole variable domain, filled in from reference TRBV5-6 and TRBJ1-4, reads DAGVTQSPTHLIKTRGQQVTLRCSPKSGHDTVSWYQQALGQGPQFIFQYYEEEERQRGNFPDRFSGHQFPNYSSELNVNALLLGDSALYLCASSSDDENRGGEKLFFGSGTQLSVL.

This clonotype was observed at least ten times. The rearrangement joins TRBV7-9 to TRBJ1-2, with TRBD1 identical over 7 bases. The germline CDR1 and CDR2 sequences are SEHNR and FQNEAQ (reference sequence). Trimming removed 5 bases from V and 4 bases from J; junction bases left unmatched: 4. The CDR3 consists of 13 residues. The CDR3: CASSPTGSYGYTF. In DNA form, the CDR3 reads TGTGCCAGCAGCCCGACAGGGAGCTATGGCTACACCTTC.

The rearrangement joins TRBV2 to TRBJ2-5, with 9 bases lining up with TRBD1. Germline lookup yields CDR1 SNHLY and CDR2 FYNNEI. J was trimmed by 3 bases and V by 7 bases; bases with no gene match: 6. The CDR3 spans 14 residues. CDR3 protein: CASKVGQGKETQYF. DNA for the CDR3: TGTGCCAGCAAGGTGGGACAGGGAAAAGAGACCCAGTACTTC.

This clonotype was seen at least ten times. The CDR3 sequence: CASSLSSQGGEQYF. CDR3 DNA sequence: TGTGCCAGCAGCTTATCTTCCCAGGGAGGCGAGCAGTACTTC. The chain uses TRBV7-2 and TRBJ2-7, with D perhaps matching TRBD2 (6 bases). V dropped 2 bases and J dropped 6 bases, with 14 bases sitting between them. The CDR3 loop spans 14 amino acids. Germline CDR1 is SGHTA and CDR2 is FQGNSA.

This clonotype has more than one count but fewer than ten. V is TRBV13 and J is TRBJ2-7; D not certain. CDR3 length: 14 residues. Germline lookup yields CDR1 PRHDT and CDR2 FYEKMQ (reference sequence). V was shortened by 2 bases and J by 3 bases, with 11 bases between the two germline ends. The CDR3 DNA reads as TGTGCCAGCAGCTTACGGACGGTGAACTACGAGCAGTACTTC. Translated, it gives CASSLRTVNYEQYF.